These T cell receptor beta chains were read from a single sample in a study of T cells after yellow fever vaccination. TCRdb independently ran MiXCR on the 5' RACE reads; one entry per CDR3 protein. The sample lists about 340,000 distinct CDR3 sequences; approximately 4.2% were seen once. Sequencing used PBMCs, obtained 5 days after the yellow fever booster vaccination. Receptors originate from a man aged 18-30 years who received the YFV17D yellow fever vaccine. Each CDR3 is given with its conserved first and last residue. A D gene is named only where the DNA matches it firmly. Only some rows state a clone size, as once, few, many or a class for expanded clones.

TRBV5-1	few	TRBD1	TRBJ1-6	17	TGCGCCAGCAGCGGAGGACAGGGCTTTGTCCTTAATTCACCCCTCCACTTT	CASSGGQGFVLNSPLHF
TRBV10-3	-	-	TRBJ1-5	13	TGTGCCACCCAAAGCGGGGAAGGACAGCCCCAGCATTTT	CATQSGEGQPQHF
TRBV2	few	-	TRBJ1-6	14	TGTGCCAGCAGTGTGCCCTCCTATAATTCACCCCTCCACTTT	CASSVPSYNSPLHF
TRBV24-1	few	TRBD1	TRBJ2-1	14	TGTGCCACCAGTGACAGGGGGCTGTACAATGAGCAGTTCTTC	CATSDRGLYNEQFF
TRBV5-1	many	TRBD1	TRBJ1-1	16	TGCGCCAGCAGCTGGGGGACAGGGGTGGTGTACACTGAAGCTTTCTTT	CASSWGTGVVYTEAFF
TRBV12-3/TRBV12-4	-	-	TRBJ1-4	14	TGTGCCAGCAGTTTCCGGACCACGGGTGAAAAACTGTTTTTT	CASSFRTTGEKLFF
TRBV10-3	-	TRBD1	TRBJ2-3	14	TGTGCCATCAGGCGACAGGGGGCAACAGATACGCAGTATTTT	CAIRRQGATDTQYF
TRBV25-1	-	TRBD1	TRBJ1-2	14	TGTGCCAGCAGTGAATCCTTTGACAGGGCTGGCTACACCTTC	CASSESFDRAGYTF
TRBV12-3/TRBV12-4	many	TRBD1	TRBJ2-3	14	TGTGCCAGCAGTTGGGACAGGGGGCCAGATACGCAGTATTTT	CASSWDRGPDTQYF
TRBV4-1	many	-	TRBJ1-6	19	TGCGCCAGCAGCCACCAAACGCGGGGACCAAGGTTTCGTAATTCACCCCTCCACTTT	CASSHQTRGPRFRNSPLHF
TRBV5-1	few	TRBD1	TRBJ2-1	17	TGCGCCAGCAGCTTGGATCCCGGGACAGGGGGTTCCAATGAGCAGTTCTTC	CASSLDPGTGGSNEQFF
TRBV19	few	TRBD1	TRBJ1-1	17	TGTGCCAGTAGCCTGATTGGACGGGACAGACAAAGGGCTGAAGCTTTCTTT	CASSLIGRDRQRAEAFF
TRBV10-3	-	-	TRBJ2-6	15	TGTGCCATCAATCGACACGACTCTGGGGCCAACGTCCTGACTTTC	CAINRHDSGANVLTF
TRBV12-3/TRBV12-4	few	-	TRBJ1-3	17	TGTGCCGCTGGAGGGCCAGGGCCTTCGAGCTCTGGAAACACCATATATTTT	CAAGGPGPSSSGNTIYF
TRBV5-1	few	TRBD1	TRBJ1-2	14	TGCGCCAGCAGCTTGGGGACAGGGATCTATGGCTACACCTTC	CASSLGTGIYGYTF
TRBV6-2/TRBV6-3	-	-	TRBJ1-6	13	TGTGCCAGCAGTTACTCCTCTGGACAGTCCCTCCACTTT	CASSYSSGQSLHF
TRBV20-1	many	TRBD1	TRBJ1-5	15	TGCAGTGTTAAACAGGGGGCTGGTAGCAATCAGCCCCAGCATTTT	CSVKQGAGSNQPQHF
TRBV20-1	few	-	TRBJ2-1	13	TGCAGTGCTACGGACGGTCCCTACAATGAGCAGTTCTTC	CSATDGPYNEQFF
TRBV12-3/TRBV12-4	many	-	TRBJ2-5	13	TGTGCCAGCACCCCAAGAGAGGAAGAGACCCAGTACTTC	CASTPREEETQYF
TRBV11-2	many	-	TRBJ2-3	14	TGTGCCAGCAGCTTCGGGACTAGCACAGATACGCAGTATTTT	CASSFGTSTDTQYF
TRBV4-1	few	TRBD1	TRBJ2-2	15	TGCGCCAGCAGCCAACGGACAGGGTTGGGCGGGGAGCTGTTTTTT	CASSQRTGLGGELFF
TRBV5-1	few	-	TRBJ2-1	13	TGCGCCAGCAGCCCTGGGGATTCCCGTGAGCAGTTCTTC	CASSPGDSREQFF
TRBV7-2	many	TRBD2	TRBJ2-7	20	TGTGCCAGCAGCGGACTAGCGGGGGGGCGACCCTCTACCGCCTCCTACGAGCAGTACTTC	CASSGLAGGRPSTASYEQYF
TRBV4-3	many	-	TRBJ1-2	13	TGCGCCAGCAGCCAACAGGGTGGGGTTGGCTACACCTTC	CASSQQGGVGYTF
TRBV11-3	-	-	TRBJ2-1	13	TGTGCCAGCGGAAGGGGTATCGGCAATGAGCAGTTCTTC	CASGRGIGNEQFF
TRBV29-1	few	TRBD1	TRBJ1-1	12	TGCAGCGTGGACAGGGGAGGGACTGAAGCTTTCTTT	CSVDRGGTEAFF
TRBV19	few	-	TRBJ2-2	14	TGTGCCAGTAATGACAGAAGCATCACCGGGGAGCTGTTTTTT	CASNDRSITGELFF
TRBV4-3	many	-	TRBJ1-6	13	TGCGCCAGCAGCCAAGTTGACGGTCCACCCCTCCACTTT	CASSQVDGPPLHF
TRBV7-2	-	-	TRBJ2-5	17	TGTGCCAGCAGCTTAGCCCCTCCTACTGTATACCAAGAGACCCAGTACTTC	CASSLAPPTVYQETQYF
TRBV5-1	many	-	TRBJ2-2	13	TGCGCCCTGCGAGGCGGCGGGGCCGGGGAGCTGTTTTTT	CALRGGGAGELFF
TRBV7-9	many	-	TRBJ2-3	12	TGTGCCAGCAGCGCTATCACAGATACGCAGTATTTT	CASSAITDTQYF
TRBV3-1	few	-	TRBJ2-5	15	TGTGCCAGCAGCCAAGATTGGATCTATGAAGAGACCCAGTACTTC	CASSQDWIYEETQYF
TRBV5-4	-	-	TRBJ2-2	17	TGTGCCAGCAGCTTGGCCATCCTAAGCAGGGAGACCGGGGAGCTGTTTTTT	CASSLAILSRETGELFF
TRBV7-2	-	-	TRBJ1-1	14	TGTGCCAGCAGCTTAGCGAGGCCGAACACTGAAGCTTTCTTT	CASSLARPNTEAFF
TRBV9	few	-	TRBJ2-5	15	TGTGCCAGCAGCTCCACGGGGGGCCAACACGAGACCCAGTACTTC	CASSSTGGQHETQYF
TRBV14	few	-	TRBJ2-4	14	TGTGCCAGCAGCCAATTTGACAGCCAAAACATTCAGTACTTC	CASSQFDSQNIQYF
TRBV6-6	many	TRBD2	TRBJ2-3	14	TGTGCCAGCAGGCGTAGCGGGGGCACAGATACGCAGTATTTT	CASRRSGGTDTQYF
TRBV12-3/TRBV12-4	many	-	TRBJ1-2	15	TGTGCCAGCAGTTTATACAGAACCGCTAACTATGGCTACACCTTC	CASSLYRTANYGYTF
TRBV5-6	-	-	TRBJ1-2	12	TGTGCCAGCAGCTTACGGACACCTGGCTACACCTTC	CASSLRTPGYTF
TRBV7-2	-	-	TRBJ2-6	17	TGTGCCAGCAGCTTTCTCCCCCAAGGCTCTGGGGCCAACGTCCTGACTTTC	CASSFLPQGSGANVLTF
TRBV6-5	few	-	TRBJ1-2	15	TGTGCCAGCACCCCAGGCGGGACAAGGCACTATGGCTACACCTTC	CASTPGGTRHYGYTF
TRBV7-2	many	TRBD2	TRBJ2-1	16	TGTGCCAGCAGCTTAGGGATAAATAGCGGGGTAAATGAGCAGTTCTTC	CASSLGINSGVNEQFF
TRBV11-2	-	TRBD2	TRBJ2-5	13	TGTGCCAGCTTAGCGGGGAACCAAGAGACCCAGTACTTC	CASLAGNQETQYF
TRBV12-5	few	TRBD1	TRBJ1-6	18	TGTGCTAGTGGTTTGGCCAAGCCCGGACAGGGCCCAAATTCACCCCTCCACTTT	CASGLAKPGQGPNSPLHF
TRBV7-8	few	-	TRBJ2-2	16	TGTGCCAGCAGCTTAGCGGGGACATCCCCCACCGGGGAGCTGTTTTTT	CASSLAGTSPTGELFF
TRBV7-9	many	TRBD1	TRBJ2-5	14	TGTGCCAGCAGCTTCGCAGGGGGCGACGAGACCCAGTACTTC	CASSFAGGDETQYF
TRBV6-5	few	-	TRBJ1-6	14	TGTGCCAGCAGTTGGGACGGAGATAATTCACCCCTCCACTTT	CASSWDGDNSPLHF
TRBV20-1	-	-	TRBJ1-2	12	TGCAGTGCTACGCAGGGGCTCTATGGCTACACCTTC	CSATQGLYGYTF
TRBV5-1	-	-	TRBJ1-3	14	TGCGCCAGCAGCTTGGGCAGGGCCCGGGCTGCCATATATTTT	CASSLGRARAAIYF
TRBV15	few	-	TRBJ2-5	15	TGTGCCACCAGCAGAGTGCCCAGCGCGGGGGAGACCCAGTACTTC	CATSRVPSAGETQYF
TRBV7-2	many	-	TRBJ1-6	15	TGTGCCAGCAGCCAGGTGCTGGCTCGAGGTTCACCCCTCCACTTT	CASSQVLARGSPLHF
TRBV10-3	many	TRBD1	TRBJ1-3	14	TGTGCCATCAGGGGGACAGCGGCCGGAAACACCATATATTTT	CAIRGTAAGNTIYF
TRBV5-5	many	-	TRBJ1-2	15	TGTGCCAGCAGCTTGAGCTCAGCGATTAACTATGGCTACACCTTC	CASSLSSAINYGYTF
TRBV5-5	-	-	TRBJ2-7	14	TGTGCCAGCAGGGACATGGGGGGGCCCTACGAGCAGTACTTC	CASRDMGGPYEQYF